This TCR beta chain appears in the sequencing data of a study of cytomegalovirus exposure and HLA in healthy donors. Study background: The Caucasian-associated ancestry cluster held roughly 81% of a few hundred genotyped donors. Regarding the study as a whole: The authors later linked a missense DCLRE1C variant to TCR beta V- and J-gene trimming. TCR beta sequences numbering under 20,000 were associated with HLA alleles at 0.05 false discovery rate in a later analysis. Common viral pathogens (according to a later analysis) appeared linked to several of the most significant clusters.

The V gene end was trimmed by 3 bases and the J gene end by 3 bases; junction bases not matched to a gene: 3. The CDR3 runs to 14 residues. Germline CDR1 and CDR2: SGHVS and FNYEAQ. With 60 Vbeta and 13 Jbeta primers, the PCR was carried out. Sequenced by immunoSEQ multiplex PCR; TCRdb stores in-frame clones only, minus some. The sample gives 95,000 to 120,000 clones, around 82% of which show up once; roughly 5% is in the top ten. As for this clone: As yet, its antigen is unknown.

The genes are TRBV7-6 and TRBJ2-7; TRBD2 matches at 9 bases. Sequenced: PBMCs. The receptor's source is a woman aged 25 to 39 in good health and CMV-seropositive. The CDR3 nucleotides read TGTGCCAGCAGCTTCGCTAGCGGGGACTACGAGCAGTACTTC. This gives the protein CASSFASGDYEQYF.